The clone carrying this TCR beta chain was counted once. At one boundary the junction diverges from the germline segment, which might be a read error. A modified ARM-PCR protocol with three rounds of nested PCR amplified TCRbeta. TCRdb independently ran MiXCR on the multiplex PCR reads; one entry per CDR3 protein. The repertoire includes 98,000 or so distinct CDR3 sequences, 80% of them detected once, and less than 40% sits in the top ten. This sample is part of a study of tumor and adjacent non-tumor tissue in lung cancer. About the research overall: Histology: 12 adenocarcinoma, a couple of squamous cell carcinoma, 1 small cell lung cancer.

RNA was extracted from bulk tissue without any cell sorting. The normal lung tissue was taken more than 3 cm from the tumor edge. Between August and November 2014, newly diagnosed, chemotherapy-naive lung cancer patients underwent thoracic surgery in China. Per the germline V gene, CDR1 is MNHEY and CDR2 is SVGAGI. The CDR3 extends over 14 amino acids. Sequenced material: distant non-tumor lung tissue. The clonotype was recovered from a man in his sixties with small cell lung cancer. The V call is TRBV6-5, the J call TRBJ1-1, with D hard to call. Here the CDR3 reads CASSLLGQRREAFF. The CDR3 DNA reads TGTGCCAGCAGCTTATTGGGCCAGAGGCGTGAAGCCTTCTTT.